This T cell receptor beta chain was sequenced for a study of blood T cell repertoires in COVID-19. Study information: The United States, Italy and Spain provided the acute and convalescent COVID-19 samples.

The germline V gene encodes CDR1 LNHDA and CDR2 SQIVND (reference sequence). Trimming pared 6 bases from V and 4 bases from J, leaving 12 bases between. CDR3 length: 13 amino acids. Method: immunoSEQ multiplex PCR; TCRdb's copy keeps in-frame clones and lacks some. Here the sample spans 250,000 to 350,000 clones, about 82% being singletons. The origin of this receptor is a woman aged 45-65 years with acute or convalescent COVID-19. What was sequenced was peripheral blood. This chain uses TRBV19 with TRBJ1-2; TRBD1 is a possible D gene (6 bases). The CDR3 protein is CASSRTEGYGYTF. The CDR3 DNA is TGTGCCAGTAGCCGGACAGAGGGCTATGGCTACACCTTC.